A selection of T cell receptor beta chains follows, all from one sample in a study of HIV-infected children after antiretroviral therapy interruption. TCRdb fed the 3' RACE reads into MiXCR, producing one record per CDR3 protein. Among under 50,000 distinct CDR3 sequences, around 4.1% were seen once, and the ten largest hold approximately 0.67%. The sample consisted of CD45RA+ CD4+ T cells from PBMCs, pooled from several time points, taken from a donor given antiretroviral therapy, either interrupted or continuous. The receptors shown here come from a pool of human donors with HIV. CDR3s include the opening cysteine and the closing phenylalanine or tryptophan. A D gene is named only where the DNA matches it firmly. The size of a clone is reported for some rows only, either as once, few or many, or as a class for expanded clones.

j_call | d_call | v_call | clone_size | cdr3_aa | cdr3_nt
TRBJ2-2 | NA | TRBV7-2 | many | CASSSPTGNTGELFF | TGTGCCAGCAGCTCCCCGACAGGGAACACCGGGGAGCTGTTTTTT
TRBJ2-2 | NA | TRBV12-3/TRBV12-4 | many | CASSLSGHTGELFF | TGTGCCAGCAGTTTATCGGGACACACCGGGGAGCTGTTTTTT
TRBJ2-6 | NA | TRBV4-1 | many | CASSWATGANVLTF | TGCGCCAGCAGCTGGGCGACTGGGGCCAACGTCCTGACTTTC
TRBJ2-2 | TRBD2 | TRBV4-1 | NA | CASSVPAGTSGGGGTGELFF | TGCGCCAGCTCCGTTCCCGCCGGGACTAGCGGGGGGGGAGGCACCGGGGAGCTGTTTTTT
TRBJ1-5 | NA | TRBV7-9 | NA | CASSSDSTQPQHF | TGTGCCAGCAGTTCCGACTCGACCCAGCCCCAGCATTTT
TRBJ1-1 | NA | TRBV10-3 | many | CAISGNGGSSLMNTEAFF | TGTGCCATCAGTGGGAATGGGGGCTCTTCCCTCATGAACACTGAAGCTTTCTTT
TRBJ2-3 | NA | TRBV20-1 | NA | CSARDPGYLTDTQYF | TGCAGTGCTAGAGATCCGGGGTACCTCACAGATACGCAGTATTTT
TRBJ2-3 | NA | TRBV7-8 | many | CASSPDSNTDTQYF | TGTGCCAGCAGCCCGGACTCAAACACAGATACGCAGTATTTT
TRBJ1-2 | NA | TRBV29-1 | NA | CSVDLPGGYGYTF | TGCAGCGTTGATCTCCCCGGGGGCTATGGCTACACCTTC
TRBJ1-1 | NA | TRBV10-1 | NA | CASSESGGYTEAFF | TGCGCCAGCAGTGAGTCAGGGGGGTACACTGAAGCTTTCTTT
TRBJ1-1 | NA | TRBV29-1 | many | CSVVGALMTEAFF | TGCAGCGTCGTTGGGGCACTAATGACTGAAGCTTTCTTT
TRBJ1-2 | NA | TRBV12-3/TRBV12-4 | many | CASSYRANYGYTF | TGTGCCAGCAGTTACAGAGCTAACTATGGCTACACCTTC
TRBJ2-7 | NA | TRBV5-1 | NA | CASSLDGGAWYEQYF | TGCGCCAGCAGCTTGGATGGGGGGGCTTGGTACGAGCAGTACTTC
TRBJ2-3 | TRBD1 | TRBV12-3/TRBV12-4 | medium-sized | CASSSRQGADTQYF | TGTGCCAGCAGTTCCCGACAGGGGGCGGATACGCAGTATTTT
TRBJ2-2 | NA | TRBV20-1 | many | CSAGDGTNTGELFF | TGCAGTGCGGGGGACGGAACGAACACCGGGGAGCTGTTTTTT
TRBJ1-5 | NA | TRBV3-1 | many | CASSQTGSGQPQHF | TGTGCCAGCAGCCAAACAGGGTCGGGTCAGCCCCAGCATTTT
TRBJ2-5 | NA | TRBV28 | NA | CASRARTETQYF | TGTGCCAGCAGGGCGAGGACCGAGACCCAGTACTTC
TRBJ2-7 | TRBD1 | TRBV5-8 | many | CASSLAGGSYEQYF | TGTGCCAGCAGCTTGGCAGGGGGTTCCTACGAGCAGTACTTC
TRBJ1-5 | NA | TRBV7-9 | many | CASSFNTDQPQHF | TGTGCCAGCAGCTTCAATACCGATCAGCCCCAGCATTTT
TRBJ2-5 | NA | TRBV20-1 | few | CSAPATIGGPQETQYF | TGCAGTGCTCCCGCAACAATCGGAGGGCCGCAAGAGACCCAGTACTTC
TRBJ1-5 | NA | TRBV12-3/TRBV12-4 | many | CASNLQVPLPQHF | TGTGCCAGCAACCTACAGGTCCCTCTTCCCCAGCATTTT
TRBJ1-1 | TRBD1 | TRBV20-1 | many | CSVGTGGTEAFF | TGCAGTGTGGGGACAGGGGGCACTGAAGCTTTCTTT
TRBJ1-1 | TRBD1 | TRBV20-1 | many | CSARQGMNTEAFF | TGCAGTGCTCGACAGGGGATGAACACTGAAGCTTTCTTT
TRBJ1-2 | NA | TRBV20-1 | NA | CSIEYPVNYGYTF | TGCAGTATCGAGTACCCCGTTAACTATGGCTACACCTTC
TRBJ2-5 | NA | TRBV6-7 | NA | CASSYPWGDSTTCTRQETQYF | TGTGCCAGCAGTTACCCTTGGGGGGACAGTACGACGTGTACCCGACAAGAGACCCAGTACTTC
TRBJ2-6 | TRBD1 | TRBV18 | many | CASSRGQVPHRGANVLTF | TGTGCCAGCTCACGAGGACAGGTACCCCACCGGGGGGCCAACGTCCTGACTTTC
TRBJ2-7 | TRBD2 | TRBV5-1 | many | CASSFTSGEQYF | TGCGCCAGCAGCTTTACTAGCGGCGAGCAGTACTTC
TRBJ2-3 | TRBD2 | TRBV4-2 | many | CASSQALAGGDTQYF | TGTGCCAGCAGCCAAGCACTAGCGGGGGGAGATACGCAGTATTTT
TRBJ2-3 | TRBD1 | TRBV11-2 | many | CASSLTGVSTDTQYF | TGTGCCAGCAGCTTGACAGGGGTTAGCACAGATACGCAGTATTTT
TRBJ2-7 | TRBD1 | TRBV28 | many | CASSLSSNRGAYEQYF | TGTGCCAGCAGTTTATCCTCAAACAGGGGCGCCTACGAGCAGTACTTC
TRBJ1-1 | NA | TRBV12-3/TRBV12-4 | NA | CASSLEQGRAFF | TGTGCCAGCAGTTTAGAACAGGGCCGCGCTTTCTTT
TRBJ1-2 | NA | TRBV24-1 | few | CATSDFGPTGGYTF | TGTGCCACCAGTGATTTCGGTCCAACGGGGGGCTACACCTTC
TRBJ2-5 | NA | TRBV20-1 | many | CSAREQETQYF | TGCAGTGCTAGGGAACAAGAGACCCAGTACTTC
TRBJ2-1 | NA | TRBV6-1 | NA | CASSEEGVAYNEQFF | TGTGCCAGCAGTGAAGAAGGGGTCGCTTACAATGAGCAGTTCTTC
TRBJ1-1 | NA | TRBV23-1 | NA | CASSLYREDTEAFF | TGCGCCAGCAGTCTTTACAGGGAGGACACTGAAGCTTTCTTT
TRBJ2-5 | TRBD2 | TRBV7-8 | many | CASSPGLAGGRETQYF | TGTGCCAGCAGCCCCGGACTAGCGGGGGGACGAGAGACCCAGTACTTC